This T cell receptor beta chain appears in the sequencing data of a study of T cells in Graves' hyperthyroidism and ophthalmopathy. Study background: Initial diagnosis, before any treatment, was when peripheral blood was collected. Findings and limits, study-wide: Most clonotypes that expanded in the thyroid above 0.001 also showed up in blood.

Comment on this clonotype: Antigen: not known.

Amplification targeted TCR beta CDR3 regions from RNA transcripts. RT-PCR in the first round (using the HTBI primer set) targeted the TCR CDR3. TCRdb recomputed calls from the multiplex PCR reads with MiXCR, one row per CDR3 protein. The profile covers 300,000 to 350,000 distinct CDR3 sequences, with approximately 15% appearing a single time and roughly 25% taken by the ten largest. CDR3 length: 13 amino acids. Germline-derived CDR1 and CDR2 are LNHNV and YYDKDF (reference sequence). V shed 1 base and J shed 14 bases, with 17 bases lying between them. Absence of ophthalmopathy progression within 18 months defined stable Graves' hyperthyroidism. The study left out patients who had uncontrolled infection, other autoimmune disease, pregnancy or lactation.

The specimen was blood. The chain joins TRBV15 to TRBJ1-1; D is unclear. The source of this sequence is a woman aged 25 to 39 with Graves' hyperthyroidism. The CDR3 DNA sequence: TGTGCCACCAGCAGAGCCACCTCCCCGCGGGCCTTCTTT. This encodes CATSRATSPRAFF.